The rows below give T cell receptor beta chains drawn from one sample of a study of CD8+ T cells in alopecia areata. The repertoire was sequenced with immunoSEQ multiplex PCR; TCRdb's copy has only in-frame clones and lacks some. The sample records 150,000 to 200,000 clones, roughly 60% being singletons. Specimen: CD4+ T cells sorted from blood, collected around week 50, from a patient treated with tofacitinib. These receptors all stem from a human donor with alopecia areata. CDR3s include the opening cysteine and the closing phenylalanine or tryptophan. The D gene is left open where the match is weak. The size field is filled for only some rows; it gives once, few, many or a size class.

TRBJ1-6 | . | . | TRBV5-1 | CASSSTGTLNSPLHF | TGCGCCAGCAGCTCGACGGGGACACTTAATTCACCCCTCCACTTT
TRBJ2-3 | . | . | TRBV7-2 | CASSLGRQDTQYF | TGTGCCAGCAGCTTAGGTCGGCAAGATACGCAGTATTTT
TRBJ2-7 | . | . | TRBV7-6 | CASSLAPYEQYF | TGTGCCAGCAGCTTAGCGCCCTACGAGCAGTACTTC
TRBJ2-3 | . | . | TRBV6-5 | CASSFGLTSTDTQYF | TGTGCCAGCAGTTTCGGACTAACTAGCACAGATACGCAGTATTTT
TRBJ2-5 | few | . | TRBV29-1 | CSVDRGTQETQYF | TGCAGCGTTGATCGGGGTACCCAAGAGACCCAGTACTTC
TRBJ2-3 | few | TRBD1 | TRBV7-2 | CATRTGASTDTQYF | TGTGCCACCCGAACAGGGGCCAGCACAGATACGCAGTATTTT
TRBJ1-5 | . | TRBD1 | TRBV29-1 | CSVAGQGANQPQHF | TGCAGCGTCGCAGGACAGGGGGCGAATCAGCCCCAGCATTTT
TRBJ1-1 | . | . | TRBV6-6 | CASSSFPSMNTEAFF | TGTGCCAGCAGTTCCTTCCCTTCCATGAACACTGAAGCTTTCTTT
TRBJ2-3 | . | . | TRBV2 | CASSYQGTDTQYF | TGTGCCAGCAGTTACCAGGGGACAGATACGCAGTATTTT
TRBJ1-1 | . | . | TRBV18 | CASSPIQVNTEAFF | TGTGCCAGCTCACCAATACAGGTGAACACTGAAGCTTTCTTT
TRBJ2-1 | . | . | TRBV15 | CATSSPVGSSSYNEQFF | TGTGCCACCAGCAGCCCCGTGGGGAGCAGCTCCTACAATGAGCAGTTCTTC
TRBJ1-2 | . | . | TRBV6-6 | CASSAGPYYGYTF | TGTGCCAGCAGTGCCGGGCCTTATTATGGCTACACCTTC
TRBJ2-3 | . | TRBD2 | TRBV7-2 | CASSPRLAGPTDTQYF | TGTGCCAGCAGCCCCCGACTAGCGGGCCCCACAGATACGCAGTATTTT
TRBJ2-6 | few | . | TRBV29-1 | CSARSGANVLTF | TGCAGCGCCAGATCTGGGGCCAACGTCCTGACTTTC
TRBJ1-2 | . | . | TRBV5-1 | CASSLIAGDYGYTF | TGCGCCAGCAGCTTGATCGCAGGGGACTATGGCTACACCTTC
TRBJ1-1 | . | . | TRBV25-1 | CASSADRSPMNTEAFF | TGTGCCAGCAGTGCCGACAGGTCTCCTATGAACACTGAAGCTTTCTTT
TRBJ2-2 | few | . | TRBV7-2 | CASSFFGTGELFF | TGTGCCAGCAGCTTCTTCGGCACCGGGGAGCTGTTTTTT
TRBJ2-7 | . | TRBD2 | TRBV2 | CAVLLAGAYEQYF | TGTGCCGTGCTGTTAGCGGGAGCCTACGAGCAGTACTTC
TRBJ2-7 | . | TRBD2 | TRBV7-8 | CASSPQTGTRGYEQYF | TGTGCCAGCAGCCCTCAAACCGGGACTAGGGGTTACGAGCAGTACTTC
TRBJ1-2 | . | . | TRBV15 | CATSRAYEAANYGYTF | TGTGCCACCAGCAGAGCTTATGAGGCAGCTAACTATGGCTACACCTTC
TRBJ2-1 | . | TRBD2 | TRBV29-1 | CSVEEGSGVINEQFF | TGCAGCGTTGAAGAAGGTAGCGGGGTGATCAATGAGCAGTTCTTC
TRBJ2-3 | . | . | TRBV9 | CASTASPQFSDTQYF | TGTGCCAGCACCGCGAGTCCCCAGTTTTCGGATACGCAGTATTTT
TRBJ1-2 | . | . | TRBV25-1 | CASTRGQGDGYTF | TGTGCCAGCACCCGGGGGCAGGGCGATGGCTACACCTTC
TRBJ1-1 | many | . | TRBV9 | CASSHGMENTEAFF | TGTGCCAGCAGCCACGGGATGGAGAACACTGAAGCTTTCTTT
TRBJ2-7 | few | . | TRBV7-9 | CACSGGPQRAYEQYF | TGTGCTTGCAGCGGAGGACCCCAGAGAGCCTACGAGCAGTACTTC
TRBJ2-5 | . | . | TRBV5-6 | CASSGRDMGETQYF | TGTGCCAGCAGCGGCCGGGACATGGGCGAGACCCAGTACTTC
TRBJ1-1 | . | . | TRBV2 | CASSEQGHNTEAFF | TGTGCCAGCAGTGAACAGGGGCACAACACTGAAGCTTTCTTT
TRBJ1-5 | . | . | TRBV30 | CAWSVGGNNQPQHF | TGTGCCTGGAGTGTTGGGGGGAACAATCAGCCCCAGCATTTT
TRBJ2-3 | few | . | TRBV5-1 | CASSSDSEGPDTQYF | TGCGCCAGCAGCTCCGATAGCGAAGGCCCAGATACGCAGTATTTT
TRBJ2-2 | . | . | TRBV7-2 | CASSSLMNTGELFF | TGTGCCAGCAGCTCCTTAATGAACACCGGGGAGCTGTTTTTT
TRBJ1-2 | . | . | TRBV7-2 | CASSSTGNYGYTF | TGTGCCAGCAGCTCCACAGGGAACTATGGCTACACCTTC
TRBJ2-3 | few | TRBD1 | TRBV29-1 | CSVQDRVTDTQYF | TGCAGCGTACAGGACAGGGTCACAGATACGCAGTATTTT
TRBJ2-7 | . | . | TRBV9 | CASSVVAQGYEQYF | TGTGCCAGCAGCGTAGTCGCACAGGGTTACGAGCAGTACTTC
TRBJ2-3 | . | . | TRBV29-1 | CSVGITGINTDTQYF | TGCAGCGTGGGGATTACAGGGATTAACACAGATACGCAGTATTTT
TRBJ1-2 | . | TRBD1 | TRBV29-1 | CSVVGGGQAGGGYTF | TGCAGCGTTGTCGGAGGTGGACAGGCGGGAGGTGGCTACACCTTC
TRBJ1-5 | . | . | TRBV25-1 | CATRGQGNQPQHF | TGTGCCACCCGAGGGCAGGGCAATCAGCCCCAGCATTTT
TRBJ2-6 | . | . | TRBV2 | CASSVFGVGANVLTF | TGTGCCAGCAGTGTCTTTGGGGTTGGGGCCAACGTCCTGACTTTC
TRBJ2-3 | . | . | TRBV5-1 | CASSIERGQADTQYF | TGCGCCAGCAGCATAGAGCGGGGACAAGCAGATACGCAGTATTTT
TRBJ1-2 | . | . | TRBV30 | CAWILTERPKTGRGYGYTF | TGTGCCTGGATCCTAACCGAGAGGCCAAAGACAGGACGGGGCTATGGCTACACCTTC
TRBJ2-2 | . | . | TRBV19 | CASTPEQTGAGELFF | TGTGCCAGTACCCCGGAGCAGACGGGGGCCGGGGAGCTGTTTTTT
TRBJ2-7 | . | . | TRBV7-2 | CASAAQGYYEQYF | TGTGCCAGCGCCGCCCAAGGTTACTACGAGCAGTACTTC
TRBJ1-6 | . | . | TRBV30 | CAWSESALRGSGSPLHF | TGTGCCTGGAGTGAGTCCGCCCTCAGGGGATCGGGTTCACCCCTCCACTTT
TRBJ1-6 | . | . | TRBV2 | CASSEEGVGGSPLHF | TGTGCCAGCAGTGAGGAGGGGGTTGGCGGATCACCCCTCCACTTT
TRBJ1-2 | once | TRBD1 | TRBV29-1 | CSALGTAYGYTF | TGCAGCGCTTTAGGGACAGCCTATGGCTACACCTTC